One T cell receptor beta chain is described in this entry. The data were taken from a study of T cells after yellow fever vaccination. From the 5' RACE reads, TCRdb called clonotypes with MiXCR, one entry per CDR3 protein. Among approximately 300,000 distinct CDR3 sequences listed, roughly 6.8% were seen once. Germline V gives CDR1 DFQATT, CDR2 SNEGSKA (reference sequence). Trimming pared 4 bases from V and 7 bases from J, leaving 13 bases between. This CDR3 is built from 12 residues. The chain links TRBV20-1 to TRBJ1-2; no definite D call. The input for sequencing was PBMCs, taken approximately 47 days after the first yellow fever vaccination. This clonotype originated in a man in his late teens or twenties who received the YFV17D yellow fever vaccine. The CDR3, as DNA: TGCAGTGCTAACCCAGATTTTGGTGGCTACACCTTC. Translation gives CSANPDFGGYTF.